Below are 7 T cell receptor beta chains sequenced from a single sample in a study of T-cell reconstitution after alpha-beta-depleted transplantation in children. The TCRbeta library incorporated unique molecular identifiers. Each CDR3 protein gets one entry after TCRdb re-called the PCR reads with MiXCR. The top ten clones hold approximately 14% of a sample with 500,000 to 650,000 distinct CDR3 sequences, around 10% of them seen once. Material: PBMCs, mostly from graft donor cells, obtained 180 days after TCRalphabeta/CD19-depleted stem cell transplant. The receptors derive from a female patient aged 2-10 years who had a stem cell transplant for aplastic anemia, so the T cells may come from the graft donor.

The CDR3 DNA is TGCGCCAGCAGCGTGGGACTAGCGGGAATCTACGAGCAGTACTTC. Its translation is CASSVGLAGIYEQYF. This chain joins TRBV5-1 and TRBJ2-7, with 13 bases aligning to TRBD2. The CDR3 is made up of 15 amino acids. Germline CDR1 SGHRS, CDR2 YFSETQ. V trimming: 4 bases; J trimming: 3 bases; junction bases outside the gene matches: 4.

CDR3 sequence (DNA): TGTGCCAGCAGCGTAGCTGGGCGGAACTCCTACAATGAGCAGTTCTTC. Its protein product is CASSVAGRNSYNEQFF. V usage is TRBV9 and J usage is TRBJ2-1; D not certain. Germline loops: CDR1 SGDLS, CDR2 YYNGEE. The CDR3 has 16 residues. V was cut by 0 bases and J by 0 bases, with 10 bases left in between.

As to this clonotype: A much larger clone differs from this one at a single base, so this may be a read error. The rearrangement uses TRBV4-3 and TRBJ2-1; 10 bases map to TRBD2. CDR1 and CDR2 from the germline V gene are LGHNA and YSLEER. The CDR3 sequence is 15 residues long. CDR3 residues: CASSQPSGRFNGQFF. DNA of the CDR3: TGCGCCAGCAGCCAACCTAGCGGGAGATTCAATGGGCAGTTCTTC.

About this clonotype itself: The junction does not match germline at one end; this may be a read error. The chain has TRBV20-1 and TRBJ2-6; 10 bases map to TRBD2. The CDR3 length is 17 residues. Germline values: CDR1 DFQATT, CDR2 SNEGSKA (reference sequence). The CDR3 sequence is CSEGLAGDRSGANGLTF. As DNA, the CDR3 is TGCAGTGAAGGGCTAGCGGGAGATAGGTCTGGGGCCAACGGCCTGACTTTC.

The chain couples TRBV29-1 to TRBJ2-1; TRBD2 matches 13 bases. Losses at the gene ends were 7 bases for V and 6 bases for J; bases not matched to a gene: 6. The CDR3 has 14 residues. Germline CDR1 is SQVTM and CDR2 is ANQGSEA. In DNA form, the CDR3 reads TGCAGCGCAATGGGACTAGCGGGGCGCAATGAGCAGTTCTTC. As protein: CSAMGLAGRNEQFF.

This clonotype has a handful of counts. The CDR3 nucleotides read TGTGCCAGTAGGGCGGGAGGGCTAATGGGAAATGAGCAGTTCTTC. Its translation: CASRAGGLMGNEQFF. The chain couples TRBV19 to TRBJ2-1, with 9 bases lining up with TRBD2. J was trimmed by 7 bases and V by 6 bases; bases with no gene match: 10. This CDR3 has 15 amino acids. The germline V gene has CDR1 LNHDA and CDR2 SQIVND (reference sequence).

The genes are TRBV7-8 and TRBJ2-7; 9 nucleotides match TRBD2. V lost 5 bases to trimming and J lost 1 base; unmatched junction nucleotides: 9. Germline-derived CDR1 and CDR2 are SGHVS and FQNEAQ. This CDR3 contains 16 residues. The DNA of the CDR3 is TGTGCCAGCAGCGAAACCGGGACTAGCTTTTCCTACGAGCAGTACTTC. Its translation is CASSETGTSFSYEQYF.